Described below is a single T cell receptor beta chain sequence and its context. Its target is unknown. TCRdb called the 5' RACE reads again in MiXCR, with one record for every CDR3 protein. The sample shows hundreds of thousands of distinct CDR3 sequences, about 20% of them seen only once. The CDR3 spans 12 residues. Per germline, CDR1 SQVTM and CDR2 ANQGSEA. Trimming cost V 4 bases and J 10 bases, with 14 bases left between them. The data originate from a study of identical twins. Broader study findings: The abundant beta clonotypes from cord blood had fewer insertions, and memory repertoires had none of this.

These same records also appear under a second study, on T cells expressing NK-cell markers. As reported in that work: Sorted CD3+CD56-NKG2C+, CD3+CD56+NKG2C+ and CD3+CD56+NKG2C- T cells supplied the TCR beta repertoires. The eight sequenced donors comprised seven who were HCMV-seropositive and one who was seronegative. Expanded NKG2C+ T cell clones were not confirmed as HCMV-specific.

What was sequenced was PBMCs. The V and J genes are TRBV29-1 and TRBJ2-1; maybe TRBD2 (5 bases). The sequence came from a woman in her late teens or twenties in good health. The CDR3 region is CSVVSPREEQFF. CDR3 in DNA: TGCAGCGTTGTCTCCCCGAGGGAGGAGCAGTTCTTC.